Listed below are T cell receptor beta chains from one sample, sequenced in a study of identical twins. TCRdb fed the 5' RACE reads into MiXCR, producing one record per CDR3 protein. The table lists approximately 630,000 distinct CDR3 sequences, about 7.6% of them singletons. The same sample was also used in a study of yellow fever vaccine responses in identical twins.

The specimen sequenced was PBMCs. These TCRs come from a woman aged 18-30 years in good health. CDR3s include the opening cysteine and the closing phenylalanine or tryptophan. D genes are given only for firm matches. Size tells how often a clone was seen (once, few, many) or the class of an expanded clone, and some rows leave it out.

abundance	d_gene	j_gene	v_gene	CDR3aa	CDR3nt
many	TRBD1	TRBJ2-3	TRBV2	CAARDRATDTQYF	TGTGCCGCCCGGGACAGGGCCACAGATACGCAGTATTTT
many	TRBD1	TRBJ1-5	TRBV7-8	CASRTPGQGPLRYQPQHF	TGTGCCAGCAGAACACCGGGACAGGGGCCGCTCAGATATCAGCCCCAGCATTTT
few	.	TRBJ2-1	TRBV5-5	CASGPWGFSYNEQFF	TGTGCCAGCGGCCCTTGGGGTTTTTCCTACAATGAGCAGTTCTTC
.	TRBD2	TRBJ2-5	TRBV29-1	CSVEDWGEAGMQETQYF	TGCAGCGTTGAAGATTGGGGGGAAGCGGGAATGCAAGAGACCCAGTACTTC
.	.	TRBJ1-2	TRBV5-1	CASSPLETSTVGIYGYTF	TGCGCCAGCAGCCCATTAGAAACTTCGACAGTGGGGATCTATGGCTACACCTTC
.	TRBD1	TRBJ1-2	TRBV19	CASSGGTGGHYGYTF	TGTGCCAGTAGTGGCGGGACAGGGGGCCACTATGGCTACACCTTC
few	.	TRBJ2-1	TRBV5-1	CASSLGRDTYNEQFF	TGCGCCAGCAGCTTGGGGCGGGACACTTACAATGAGCAGTTCTTC
.	.	TRBJ2-3	TRBV21-1	CASSKEGTSAKNSTDTQYF	TGTGCCAGCAGCAAAGAGGGGACTAGCGCGAAAAATAGCACAGATACGCAGTATTTT
.	TRBD2	TRBJ2-1	TRBV7-2	CASSLLAGTGNEQFF	TGTGCCAGCAGCTTACTAGCGGGGACTGGGAATGAGCAGTTCTTC
.	.	TRBJ2-2	TRBV12-3/TRBV12-4	CAVSSGELFF	TGTGCCGTTAGTTCCGGGGAGCTGTTTTTT
many	.	TRBJ1-5	TRBV12-3/TRBV12-4	CASTSGVSNQPQHF	TGTGCCAGCACCTCAGGGGTTAGCAATCAGCCCCAGCATTTT
many	TRBD2	TRBJ2-3	TRBV20-1	CSARPPQRGGTDTQYF	TGCAGTGCTAGACCCCCCCAGCGGGGGGGCACAGATACGCAGTATTTT
.	TRBD2	TRBJ2-2	TRBV2	CASSSTSGSTGELFF	TGTGCCAGCAGCAGTACTAGCGGGAGCACCGGGGAGCTGTTTTTT
.	.	TRBJ1-5	TRBV11-2	CASSPHAGNQPQHF	TGTGCCAGCAGCCCCCATGCTGGGAATCAGCCCCAGCATTTT
many	.	TRBJ2-2	TRBV4-2	CASSQDSSAVRNTGELFF	TGTGCCAGCAGCCAAGATAGTTCGGCGGTTCGGAACACCGGGGAGCTGTTTTTT
many	TRBD1	TRBJ2-7	TRBV7-9	CASSTGTGGYEQYF	TGTGCCAGCAGCACCGGGACAGGGGGCTACGAGCAGTACTTC
.	.	TRBJ1-1	TRBV20-1	CSARVVLRAEAFF	TGCAGTGCTAGAGTGGTTTTGAGGGCTGAAGCTTTCTTT
few	.	TRBJ1-4	TRBV12-3/TRBV12-4	CASRHMTTTNEKLFF	TGTGCCAGCAGGCACATGACTACAACTAATGAAAAACTGTTTTTT